The 30 T cell receptor beta chains listed next were all sequenced from one sample in a study of cytomegalovirus exposure and HLA in healthy donors. PCR primers comprised 60 Vbeta and 13 Jbeta primers. Sequencing was performed with immunoSEQ multiplex PCR; in TCRdb, only in-frame clones are kept and a portion is missing. The data show 100,000 or so clones, roughly 75% seen once. Sequencing was performed on PBMCs. These receptors were collected from a man younger than 40 in good health and CMV-seronegative.

This clone has at least ten counts. This sequence joins TRBV6-1 and TRBJ1-4; D may be TRBD1 (5 bases). This CDR3 spans 16 amino acids. Trimming pared 2 bases from V and 8 bases from J, leaving 18 bases between. Per the germline V gene, CDR1 is MNHNS and CDR2 is SASEGT. CDR3 protein: CASSESSGAGSEKLFF. The CDR3 DNA reads TGTGCCAGCAGTGAAAGTTCAGGAGCAGGGTCGGAAAAACTGTTTTTT.

This chain uses TRBV25-1 with TRBJ2-7, with TRBD2 matching 11 bases. J lost 8 bases, V lost 5 bases, and 11 bases had no gene match. This CDR3 is 15 amino acids long. Germline V gives CDR1 MGHDK, CDR2 SYGVNS. This CDR3 is CASSPLAGGPSQQYF. Here the CDR3 DNA reads TGTGCCAGCAGTCCCTTAGCGGGAGGGCCTTCCCAGCAGTACTTC.

In DNA, the CDR3 is TGTGCCAGCAGTGAAGGACAGGGCTTGCGGAGCAATCAGCCCCAGCATTTT. Translating gives CASSEGQGLRSNQPQHF. The chain recombines TRBV2 with TRBJ1-5, with 7 bases aligning to TRBD1. V lost 1 base, J lost 1 base, and 7 bases stayed unmatched. Germline-derived CDR1 and CDR2 are SNHLY and FYNNEI. The CDR3 sequence is 17 residues long.

J is TRBJ2-7 and V is TRBV6-7; perhaps TRBD2 as D (6 bases). TRBV6-7 is an open reading frame, and its role is uncertain. The CDR3 is 15 amino acids. V dropped 6 bases and J dropped 0 bases, with 15 bases sitting between them. The CDR3 sequence: CASRDWRESSYEQYF. In nucleotides, the CDR3 is TGTGCCAGCAGGGACTGGCGGGAAAGCTCCTACGAGCAGTACTTC.

The chain employs TRBV11-2 and TRBJ2-7, with D tentatively TRBD2 (6 bases). The CDR3 is 16 residues long. V lost 5 bases and J lost 3, with 20 bases in between. Germline V gene sequence: CDR1 SGHAT, CDR2 FQNNGV. The CDR3 is CASSTIQLASVYEQYF. CDR3 DNA sequence: TGTGCCAGCAGCACCATACAACTAGCTTCGGTCTACGAGCAGTACTTC.

The rearrangement joins TRBV6-1 to TRBJ1-2; 7 bases align to TRBD1. The trim removed 6 bases at V and 8 bases at J, leaving 9 bases unmatched. Germline lookup yields CDR1 MNHNS and CDR2 SASEGT. This CDR3 comprises 13 residues. The CDR3 spells CASSDPGQQGYTF. The CDR3 DNA reads TGTGCCAGCAGCGACCCGGGACAGCAAGGCTACACCTTC.

The genes are TRBV18 and TRBJ2-6; D is possibly TRBD1 (6 bases). CDR1 is KGHSH, CDR2 LQKENI, per germline. The CDR3 has 18 residues. With 3 bases removed from V and 2 bases from J, the gap between germline ends came to 17 bases. The CDR3 protein is CASSPSIPTGPGANVLTF. The CDR3, as DNA: TGTGCCAGCTCACCCTCAATCCCAACAGGGCCTGGGGCCAACGTCCTGACTTTC. The whole variable domain, remainder taken from reference TRBV18 and TRBJ2-6, is NAGVMQNPRHLVRRRGQEARLRCSPMKGHSHVYWYRQLPEEGLKFMVYLQKENIIDESGMPKERFSAEFPKEGPSILRIQQVVRGDSAAYFCASSPSIPTGPGANVLTFGAGSRLTVL.

The chain uses TRBV5-6 and TRBJ1-1; a weak D match, TRBD1 (6 bases). This CDR3 region has 15 residues. CDR1 SGHDT and CDR2 YYEEEE come from the germline V gene. Deletions cut 2 bases from V and 7 bases from J, with 18 bases between. The CDR3 here is CASSFQTGEYYEAFF. The CDR3 DNA reads as TGTGCCAGCAGCTTCCAGACAGGCGAATACTATGAAGCTTTCTTT.

The J gene is TRBJ1-5, the V gene TRBV7-6, with unresolved D. V lost 1 base and J 0 bases, leaving 7 bases between the germline ends. Germline values: CDR1 SGHVS, CDR2 FNYEAQ. This CDR3 region has 15 residues. The CDR3 spells CASSLGSYSNQPQHF. CDR3 sequence (DNA): TGTGCCAGCAGCTTAGGCAGTTATAGCAATCAGCCCCAGCATTTT.

This clone has just one count. The J gene is TRBJ1-1, the V gene TRBV6-5; 7 bases map to TRBD1. Germline trimming cut 6 bases from V and 1 base from J; bases unmatched to any gene: 2. From germline, CDR1 is MNHEY and CDR2 SVGAGI. There are 13 residues in the CDR3. For the CDR3, the DNA is TGTGCCAGCAGCAGGACAGGGAACACTGAAGCTTTCTTT. Protein sequence: CASSRTGNTEAFF.

This chain connects TRBV30 to TRBJ1-3; D is uncertain. This CDR3 contains 13 residues. V lost 3 bases, J lost 4 bases, and 10 bases lay in between. The V gene's germline CDR1 is GTSNPN and CDR2 SVGIG (reference sequence). CDR3 in amino acids: CAWSPTLGNTIYF. In nucleotides, the CDR3 is TGTGCCTGGAGCCCGACACTCGGAAACACCATATATTTT. Variable domain in full (rest from reference TRBV30 and TRBJ1-3): SQTIHQWPATLVQPVGSPLSLECTVEGTSNPNLYWYRQAAGRGLQLLFYSVGIGQISSEVPQNLSASRPQDRQFILSSKKLLLSDSGFYLCAWSPTLGNTIYFGEGSWLTVV.

The gene calls are TRBV11-2 and TRBJ1-5; 8 bases map to TRBD1. The CDR3 totals 14 residues. The germline CDR1 and CDR2 sequences are SGHAT and FQNNGV. Unmatched junction bases numbered 5, after V lost 4 bases and J lost 6 bases. The CDR3 loop is CASSSGGLGQPQHF. The CDR3 DNA sequence: TGTGCCAGCAGCTCAGGGGGCTTAGGTCAGCCCCAGCATTTT.

V usage is TRBV30 and J usage is TRBJ2-3, with D perhaps TRBD1 (6 bases). The germline V gene has CDR1 GTSNPN and CDR2 SVGIG (reference sequence). The CDR3 has 12 amino acids. Between the trimmed V and J ends, which lost 7 bases and 4 bases, there was a span of 12 bases. The CDR3 is CALGWGPDTQYF. The CDR3 coding sequence is TGTGCCTTGGGGTGGGGGCCAGATACGCAGTATTTT.

This sequence joins TRBV4-3 and TRBJ2-1, with D maybe TRBD1 (5 bases). The CDR3 length is 14 residues. The germline V and J ends were trimmed by 0 bases and 6 bases, with 9 bases remaining between them. Germline assignment: CDR1 LGHNA and CDR2 YSLEER. In DNA, the CDR3 is TGCGCCAGCAGCCAAGAAGGCAGGGCCAATGAGCAGTTCTTC. Translation: CASSQEGRANEQFF.

This clone was observed a few times. J is TRBJ1-1 and V is TRBV19; D remains unclear. Germline V CDR1 and CDR2: LNHDA, SQIVND (reference sequence). The CDR3 is 13 amino acids. Trimming removed 6 bases at V and 6 bases at J, with 14 bases between. As DNA, the CDR3 is TGTGCCAGTAGGGAGGGTCGGAGGTCTGAAGCTTTCTTT. It encodes CASREGRRSEAFF.

This rearrangement joins TRBV25-1 to TRBJ2-7; possibly TRBD2 for D (6 bases). CDR1 is MGHDK and CDR2 is SYGVNS in the germline V gene. Trimming pared 0 bases from V and 5 bases from J, leaving 11 bases between. CDR3 length equals 14 residues. CDR3: CASSEYGSQDEQYF. Written as DNA, the CDR3 is TGTGCCAGCAGTGAATACGGGAGTCAGGACGAGCAGTACTTC.

V and J are TRBV6-1 and TRBJ2-7; D possibly corresponds to TRBD2 (6 bases). CDR1 MNHNS and CDR2 SASEGT come from the germline V gene. There are 14 residues in the CDR3. V was trimmed by 2 bases and J by 4 bases, leaving 12 bases between them. CDR3 sequence: CASSEQGSGYEQYF. CDR3 nucleotides: TGTGCCAGCAGTGAACAAGGTAGCGGATACGAGCAGTACTTC.

The CDR3: CAWRKVAGGNEQFF. DNA of the CDR3: TGTGCCTGGAGAAAGGTAGCGGGGGGCAATGAGCAGTTCTTC. This chain joins TRBV30 and TRBJ2-1; 10 positions agree with TRBD2. The length of the CDR3 is 14 residues. Germline V gene data show CDR1 as GTSNPN and CDR2 as SVGIG (reference sequence). J gave up 6 bases and V 3 bases, and 5 bases lay outside the gene matches. The whole variable domain, remainder taken from reference TRBV30 and TRBJ2-1, is SQTIHQWPATLVQPVGSPLSLECTVEGTSNPNLYWYRQAAGRGLQLLFYSVGIGQISSEVPQNLSASRPQDRQFILSSKKLLLSDSGFYLCAWRKVAGGNEQFFGPGTRLTVL.

The chain is built from TRBV11-2 and TRBJ2-1; D unresolved. The germline V gene has CDR1 SGHAT and CDR2 FQNNGV. This CDR3 contains 17 residues. Deletions cut 0 bases from V and 0 bases from J, with 12 bases between. CDR3 in amino acids: CASSLEVGWSSYNEQFF. The CDR3 DNA reads TGTGCCAGCAGCTTAGAGGTCGGCTGGAGCTCCTACAATGAGCAGTTCTTC.

The rearrangement uses TRBV7-2 and TRBJ1-1; 9 nucleotides line up with TRBD1. The CDR3 extends over 14 amino acids. Germline V lookup: CDR1 SGHTA, CDR2 FQGNSA. Trimming at V came to 1 base and at J to 8 bases, leaving 5 bases not matched to a gene. In DNA form, the CDR3 reads TGTGCCAGCAGCTTAGTCGGGACAGGGCGAGAAGCTTTCTTT. Translation gives CASSLVGTGREAFF.

Only a few counts were recorded for this clone. This chain uses TRBV9 with TRBJ2-1; a weak D match, TRBD1 (7 bases). Trimming stripped 3 bases from V and 7 bases from J, with 26 bases between. Looked up from germline, CDR1 is SGDLS and CDR2 is YYNGEE. The CDR3 totals 18 residues. CDR3 bases: TGTGCCAGCAGCGCCAGGGGGTGGGGGGACAGCGCTCAGAATGAGCAGTTCTTC. Its translation is CASSARGWGDSAQNEQFF.

The gene calls are TRBV6-5 and TRBJ1-2; D remains ambiguous. The CDR3 extends over 14 amino acids. Germline V CDR1 and CDR2: MNHEY, SVGAGI. V gave up 0 bases and J gave up 2 bases, with 7 bases separating them. The CDR3 sequence is CASSYSILNYGYTF. For the CDR3, the DNA is TGTGCCAGCAGTTACTCGATACTGAACTATGGCTACACCTTC.

V is TRBV2 and J is TRBJ1-1, with D unresolved. Germline lookup yields CDR1 SNHLY and CDR2 FYNNEI. The CDR3 runs 14 residues. V was trimmed by 5 bases and J by 5 bases, leaving 15 bases between them. The CDR3 is CASSSGIPGTEAFF. The CDR3, as DNA: TGTGCCAGCAGTTCCGGGATCCCTGGGACTGAAGCTTTCTTT.

This clone appeared a few times. The chain carries TRBV18 and TRBJ2-7; TRBD1 matches at 11 bases. V gave up 5 bases and J gave up 3 bases; unmatched junction bases: 15. The CDR3 extends over 18 amino acids. Germline CDR1 reads KGHSH; CDR2 reads LQKENI. The CDR3 protein is CASSTTRDRGNYYYEQYF. CDR3 nucleotide sequence: TGTGCCAGCTCAACCACCAGGGACAGGGGGAATTACTACTACGAGCAGTACTTC.

The chain couples TRBV25-1 to TRBJ1-6; 8 bases agree with TRBD1. Germline values: CDR1 MGHDK, CDR2 SYGVNS. CDR3 length: 13 amino acids. With V trimmed by 7 bases and J by 6 bases, 2 bases remained unmatched. CDR3 loop: CASTGGGNSPLHF. The CDR3, as DNA: TGTGCCAGCACAGGGGGCGGTAATTCACCCCTCCACTTT.

The J gene is TRBJ1-2, the V gene TRBV15; the match to TRBD1 covers 9 bases. The CDR3 runs to 16 residues. With 0 bases clipped from V and 2 bases from J, the junction kept 4 bases outside the gene matches. Germline V gene data show CDR1 as LNHNV and CDR2 as YYDKDF (reference sequence). CDR3 residues: CATSRDGTGQNYGYTF. DNA of the CDR3: TGTGCCACCAGCAGAGATGGGACAGGGCAAAACTATGGCTACACCTTC.

This clone was counted only a few times. J is TRBJ2-3 and V is TRBV7-9; 12 bases fit TRBD1. Germline V lookup: CDR1 SEHNR, CDR2 FQNEAQ (reference sequence). There are 15 residues in the CDR3. The junction had 4 bases not matched to a gene; V was cut back by 3 bases and J by 6 bases. CDR3 sequence reads: CASSFRDRGRDTQYF. For the CDR3, the DNA is TGTGCCAGCAGCTTCCGGGACAGGGGGCGCGATACGCAGTATTTT.

The chain links TRBV10-2 to TRBJ2-1; TRBD2 matches at 9 bases. The CDR3 sequence is 15 residues long. Germline lookup yields CDR1 WSHSY and CDR2 SAAADI. The J segment lost 4 bases and the V segment lost 4 bases, leaving 5 bases of the junction unmatched. Here the CDR3 DNA reads TGCGCCAGCAGTGTAGCGACTAGCGGATACAATGAGCAGTTCTTC. Protein product: CASSVATSGYNEQFF.

Here the CDR3 reads CAILGRERGTDTQYF. The CDR3, as DNA: TGCGCCATACTAGGGAGGGAAAGGGGCACAGATACGCAGTATTTT. The chain combines TRBV10-1 with TRBJ2-3; TRBD2 agrees at 7 bases. V lost 10 bases, J lost 1 base, and 11 bases stayed unmatched. CDR3 length: 15 amino acids. Looked up from germline, CDR1 is WNHNN and CDR2 is SYGVQD (reference sequence).

On this clone: This CDR3 is also generated by other DNA sequences in the sample. The rearrangement uses TRBV5-1 and TRBJ1-4; D is ambiguous. The V gene lost 1 base and the J gene lost 4 bases, with 5 bases spanning the gap. Germline CDR1 is SGHRS and CDR2 is YFSETQ. The CDR3 consists of 13 residues. The CDR3 spells CASSLTVNEKLFF. Here the CDR3 DNA reads TGCGCCAGCAGCTTGACGGTTAATGAAAAACTGTTTTTT. Variable domain in full (rest from reference TRBV5-1 and TRBJ1-4): KAGVTQTPRYLIKTRGQQVTLSCSPISGHRSVSWYQQTPGQGLQFLFEYFSETQRNKGNFPGRFSGRQFSNSRSEMNVSTLELGDSALYLCASSLTVNEKLFFGSGTQLSVL.